These 25 T cell receptor beta chains originate from one sample sequenced in a study of blood T cells in healthy people across ages. Primed by a sample-barcoded 5' primer and a J-beta primer mix, a second PCR proceeded for about 7 to 11 cycles. TCRdb processed the 5' RACE reads anew with MiXCR; each CDR3 protein has one entry. This table holds approximately 2,000,000 distinct CDR3 sequences, around 40% found once. Sequences were obtained from blood. The source is a human donor in good health.

This clonotype was seen only a few times. This chain links TRBV25-1 with TRBJ2-2; the match to TRBD1 covers 9 bases. Per the germline V gene, CDR1 is MGHDK and CDR2 is SYGVNS. CDR3 length: 17 amino acids. The V gene end was trimmed by 6 bases and the J gene end by 5 bases; junction bases not matched to a gene: 13. CDR3 protein: CASSRGIQGAWTGELFF. The CDR3 region has the DNA TGTGCCAGCAGCCGAGGAATACAGGGGGCATGGACCGGGGAGCTGTTTTTT.

The J gene is TRBJ1-2, the V gene TRBV2; 9 bases are a match to TRBD1. V was pared by 9 bases and J by 2 bases, with 16 bases of the junction left unmatched. This CDR3 comprises 17 residues. Germline V CDR1 and CDR2: SNHLY, FYNNEI. This CDR3 is CARPGGQGEDWNYGYTF. The CDR3 DNA reads as TGTGCCAGACCTGGGGGACAGGGAGAAGATTGGAACTATGGCTACACCTTC.

The chain joins TRBV29-1 to TRBJ1-2, with a possible D match to TRBD1 (5 bases). This CDR3 spans 12 amino acids. V dropped 7 bases and J dropped 6 bases, with 15 bases sitting between them. Germline V lookup: CDR1 SQVTM, CDR2 ANQGSEA. In DNA form, the CDR3 reads TGCAGCGCGGACGTGGGGGGGGATGGCTACACCTTC. This encodes CSADVGGDGYTF.

The chain joins TRBV24-1 to TRBJ2-3, with unresolved D. This CDR3 is 16 amino acids long. With 2 bases removed from V and 5 bases from J, the gap between germline ends came to 16 bases. Germline CDR1 and CDR2: KGHDR and SFDVKD. CDR3 nucleotide sequence: TGTGCCACCAGTGATTCATTCGGATCGTTGGGAGATACGCAGTATTTT. Translated, it gives CATSDSFGSLGDTQYF.

A single count supports this clonotype. The chain links TRBV7-9 to TRBJ2-4, with 8 bases matching TRBD1. The J call is doubtful: the DNA matches TRBJ2-7 better. This CDR3 region has 15 residues. Germline V CDR1 and CDR2: SEHNR, FQNEAQ (reference sequence). The DNA of the CDR3 is TGTGCCAGCAACCGATCGGACAGGGTCACCTACGAGCAGTACTTC. This codes for CASNRSDRVTYEQYF.

On this clonotype: Just one base apart from a much larger clone, this may be a read error. V gene TRBV13 combines with J gene TRBJ2-3; 8 nucleotides line up with TRBD1. The CDR3 has 15 residues. Germline V gives CDR1 PRHDT, CDR2 FYEKMQ (reference sequence). With V trimmed by 7 bases and J by 6 bases, 12 bases remained unmatched. CDR3 DNA sequence: TGTGCCAGCAACTCGAGCCTTGACAGGGGCGATACGCAGTATTTT. It yields the protein CASNSSLDRGDTQYF.

The chain uses TRBV5-1 and TRBJ2-1; 9 bases agree with TRBD2. Germline V gives CDR1 SGHRS, CDR2 YFSETQ. The CDR3 is 15 amino acids. V lost 4 bases to trimming and J lost 3 bases; unmatched junction nucleotides: 5. The CDR3 bases are TGCGCCAGCAGCCATGGACTAGCGAGCTACAATGAGCAGTTCTTC. Translation: CASSHGLASYNEQFF.

This clonotype was found a few times. V usage is TRBV20-1 and J usage is TRBJ2-3, with 7 nucleotides matching TRBD2. CDR3 length equals 13 residues. Germline V gene lookup returns CDR1 DFQATT and CDR2 SNEGSKA (reference sequence). J lost 7 bases, V lost 0 bases, and 4 bases had no gene match. CDR3 protein: CSAREWGTNTQYF. CDR3 DNA sequence: TGCAGTGCTAGAGAATGGGGGACTAATACGCAGTATTTT.

This chain joins TRBV20-1 and TRBJ1-3; weak D call: TRBD1 (5 bases). The ends were cut back, 3 bases at V and 3 bases at J, with 15 bases in the middle. This CDR3 is 15 amino acids long. Germline lookup yields CDR1 DFQATT and CDR2 SNEGSKA (reference sequence). This CDR3 is CSARGDASVGNTIYF. The CDR3 coding sequence is TGCAGTGCTAGGGGGGACGCCAGCGTTGGAAACACCATATATTTT.

The V and J genes are TRBV5-1 and TRBJ2-4; no clear D. With the DNA end fitting TRBJ2-5 better, the J assignment may be wrong. This CDR3 has 13 amino acids. Germline lookup yields CDR1 SGHRS and CDR2 YFSETQ. The DNA of the CDR3 is TGCGCCAGCAGCGAATTATTGCTGGAGACCCAGTACTTC. Translated: CASSELLLETQYF.

This clonotype was detected only a few times. The rearrangement joins TRBV12-3 or TRBV12-4 to TRBJ2-4; TRBD2 matches 7 bases. The V and J ends lost 4 bases and 2 bases, in that order; junction bases with no gene match: 8. The CDR3 spans 16 residues. CDR3 region: CASSWEGGGSKNIQYF. The DNA for the CDR3 is TGTGCCAGCAGTTGGGAGGGCGGAGGGTCCAAAAACATTCAGTACTTC.

This clonotype appeared a few times. This rearrangement joins TRBV12-3 or TRBV12-4 to TRBJ2-5; D possibly matches TRBD1 or TRBD2 (6 bases each). This CDR3 comprises 17 residues. V lost 4 bases and J lost 0, with 18 bases in between. CDR3 loop: CASSSHRGRGYQETQYF. The CDR3 DNA sequence: TGTGCCAGCAGTTCCCACCGGGGGCGGGGATACCAAGAGACCCAGTACTTC.

This sequence joins TRBV2 and TRBJ1-2; 9 bases line up with TRBD1. The CDR3 covers 17 residues. With 4 bases clipped from V and 6 bases from J, the junction kept 15 bases outside the gene matches. In germline, CDR1 is SNHLY, CDR2 FYNNEI. The CDR3, as DNA: TGTGCCAGCAGTGCTGGACAGGGGCAGATGTTTTTTAATGGCTACACCTTC. It specifies CASSAGQGQMFFNGYTF.

The J gene is TRBJ2-4, the V gene TRBV7-2, with TRBD1 matching over 7 bases. The DNA matches TRBJ2-7 better at its end, which makes the J call doubtful. This CDR3 has 15 amino acids. The germline CDR1 and CDR2 sequences are SGHTA and FQGNSA. CDR3 bases: TGTGCCAGCAGCTTAGGGACAGGTAACGCCTACGAGCAGTACTTC. It specifies CASSLGTGNAYEQYF.

The chain links TRBV19 to TRBJ1-1; D is ambiguous. This CDR3 is 12 amino acids long. V shed 5 bases and J shed 3 bases, with 7 bases lying between them. From germline, CDR1 is LNHDA and CDR2 SQIVND (reference sequence). CDR3 amino acids: CASSYEYTEAFF. DNA of the CDR3: TGTGCCAGTAGTTACGAGTACACTGAAGCTTTCTTT.

The CDR3 nucleotides read TGTGCCAGCAGGAAGGGGTCTCAGCCCCAGCATTTT. This encodes CASRKGSQPQHF. This chain uses TRBV27 with TRBJ1-5, with D possibly being TRBD1 (5 bases). Looked up from germline, CDR1 is MNHEY and CDR2 is SMNVEV (reference sequence). V was pared by 6 bases and J by 6 bases, with 9 bases between. The length of the CDR3 is 12 residues.

This clonotype was detected a few times. This rearrangement joins TRBV20-1 to TRBJ2-3, with D possibly matching TRBD2 (6 bases). Germline V gene data show CDR1 as DFQATT and CDR2 as SNEGSKA (reference sequence). CDR3 size: 10 residues. V lost 6 bases, J lost 10 bases, and 11 bases lay in between. Here the CDR3 DNA reads TGCAGTGCCTTGACTAGATCGCAGTATTTT. Translated, it gives CSALTRSQYF.

V usage is TRBV6-5 and J usage is TRBJ2-4, with unresolved D. Trimming removed 5 bases from V and 2 bases from J, with 13 bases in between. CDR1 is MNHEY, CDR2 SVGAGI, per germline. This CDR3 spans 15 amino acids. CDR3 sequence: CASSDQQISKNIQYF. The DNA for the CDR3 is TGTGCCAGCAGTGACCAACAGATCTCCAAAAACATTCAGTACTTC.

The chain carries TRBV7-2 and TRBJ2-5; D is uncertain. V shed 5 bases and J shed 4 bases, with 29 bases lying between them. The CDR3 extends over 19 amino acids. Germline V gene lookup returns CDR1 SGHTA and CDR2 FQGNSA. CDR3 protein: CASSTNRSSEPRTGETQYF. As DNA, the CDR3 is TGTGCCAGCAGCACCAACCGGAGCTCAGAACCCCGGACGGGAGAGACCCAGTACTTC.

The sample holds many counts of this clonotype. This chain uses TRBV20-1 with TRBJ1-1; possibly TRBD1 for D (5 bases). The CDR3 runs to 13 residues. Trimming took 1 base from V and 1 from J, leaving 7 bases between them. Germline V CDR1 and CDR2: DFQATT, SNEGSKA (reference sequence). The CDR3 sequence is CSARGGQNTEAFF. The DNA for the CDR3 is TGCAGTGCTAGAGGGGGCCAGAACACTGAAGCTTTCTTT.

This chain links TRBV9 with TRBJ1-5, with D tentatively TRBD1 (5 bases). Trimming took 3 bases from V and 5 from J, leaving 12 bases between them. This CDR3 region has 14 residues. Germline values: CDR1 SGDLS, CDR2 YYNGEE. This CDR3 is CASSAGTADQPQHF. DNA for the CDR3: TGTGCCAGCAGCGCTGGGACCGCCGATCAGCCCCAGCATTTT.

This clonotype appeared a few times. J is TRBJ2-1 and V is TRBV7-2; 7 bases match TRBD2. There are 16 residues in the CDR3. V shed 6 bases and J 0 bases; nucleotides not matched to a gene: 8. Germline lookup yields CDR1 SGHTA and CDR2 FQGNSA. As DNA, the CDR3 is TGTGCCAGCAGAGGTTCAGCGGGGACCTCCTACAATGAGCAGTTCTTC. Protein: CASRGSAGTSYNEQFF. Full variable domain (missing parts from reference TRBV7-2 and TRBJ2-1): GAGVSQSPSNKVTEKGKDVELRCDPISGHTALYWYRQSLGQGLEFLIYFQGNSAPDKSGLPSDRFSAERTGGSVSTLTIQRTQQEDSAVYLCASRGSAGTSYNEQFFGPGTRLTVL.

This clonotype turned up a few times. The gene calls are TRBV29-1 and TRBJ2-1, with D unclear. V was pared by 8 bases and J by 10 bases, with 15 bases between. Per the germline V gene, CDR1 is SQVTM and CDR2 is ANQGSEA. The CDR3 loop spans 11 amino acids. The CDR3 bases are TGCAGCCCCAAGGAAATGGGAGAGCAGTTCTTC. Translated: CSPKEMGEQFF.

This rearrangement joins TRBV29-1 to TRBJ2-1, with D possibly being TRBD2 (6 bases). The J call is doubtful: the DNA matches TRBJ2-7 better. Germline assignment: CDR1 SQVTM and CDR2 ANQGSEA. The CDR3 loop spans 13 amino acids. The CDR3, as DNA: TGCAGCGTCGCCGGGGGTGACTACAATGAGCAGTACTTC. Its translation: CSVAGGDYNEQYF.

This clonotype is a singleton in its sample. The chain couples TRBV5-1 to TRBJ1-2, with D perhaps TRBD1 (5 bases). Trimming removed 3 bases at V and 0 bases at J, with 15 bases between. Germline V gene sequence: CDR1 SGHRS, CDR2 YFSETQ. This CDR3 contains 16 residues. This CDR3 is CASSYGGGTANYGYTF. Written as DNA, the CDR3 is TGCGCCAGCAGCTATGGCGGGGGGACCGCTAACTATGGCTACACCTTC. Combining the CDR3 with reference TRBV5-1 and TRBJ1-2 gives the whole variable domain KAGVTQTPRYLIKTRGQQVTLSCSPISGHRSVSWYQQTPGQGLQFLFEYFSETQRNKGNFPGRFSGRQFSNSRSEMNVSTLELGDSALYLCASSYGGGTANYGYTFGSGTRLTVV.